The rows below give T cell receptor beta chains drawn from one sample of a study of blood T cell repertoires in COVID-19. The table came from immunoSEQ multiplex PCR; TCRdb's copy has only in-frame clones and leaves some out. Here the sample spans about 27,000 clones, around 67% being singletons. Source material: peripheral blood. These receptors came from a man in his 60s with active or convalescent COVID-19. The CDR3 runs from the conserved cysteine through the conserved F or W. Each record gives: V gene, D gene, J gene, clone size, CDR3 protein, CDR3 DNA. The D gene is left open where the match is weak. Only part of the rows carry a size: once, few, many, or a class if the clone is expanded.

TRBV2	-	TRBJ2-3	-	CASSEIPVADTQYF	TGTGCCAGCAGTGAAATTCCCGTCGCAGATACGCAGTATTTT
TRBV6-4	-	TRBJ2-2	-	CASSSTSTGELFF	TGTGCCAGCAGTAGCACTAGCACCGGGGAGCTGTTTTTT
TRBV3-1/TRBV3-2	-	TRBJ1-5	-	CASSQDRDQPQHF	TGTGCCAGCAGCCAAGATCGGGATCAGCCCCAGCATTTT
TRBV6-1	TRBD1	TRBJ1-1	-	CASSAHYARQGAVNTEAFF	TGTGCCAGCAGTGCCCACTACGCCAGACAGGGAGCCGTGAACACTGAAGCTTTCTTT
TRBV18	TRBD1	TRBJ1-2	-	CASSPLGQGVTRGYGYTF	TGTGCCAGCTCACCTCTCGGCCAGGGGGTAACAAGGGGGTATGGCTACACCTTC
TRBV11-2	TRBD1	TRBJ1-3	-	CASSPRGDRGDSGNTIYF	TGTGCCAGCAGCCCCAGGGGGGACAGGGGGGACTCTGGAAACACCATATATTTT
TRBV7-9	TRBD2	TRBJ2-1	-	CASSLPSSLGTSGNEQFF	TGTGCCAGCAGCCTCCCTTCCTCTTTGGGGACTAGCGGTAATGAGCAGTTCTTC
TRBV6-4	TRBD2	TRBJ2-1	-	CASSEGSGGSSYNEQFF	TGTGCCAGCAGTGAGGGTAGCGGGGGTAGCTCCTACAATGAGCAGTTCTTC
TRBV27	TRBD2	TRBJ2-1	few	CASLGLAGLDEQFF	TGTGCCAGCCTAGGACTAGCGGGATTGGATGAGCAGTTCTTC
TRBV6-5	-	TRBJ1-1	-	CASSLDFSRTEAFF	TGTGCCAGCAGTTTGGACTTCTCCCGGACTGAAGCTTTCTTT
TRBV11-3	TRBD1	TRBJ1-2	-	CASSVGDSATYGYTF	TGTGCCAGCAGCGTAGGGGACAGCGCTACCTATGGCTACACCTTC
TRBV9	TRBD2	TRBJ2-1	-	CASSDGGGKYNEQFF	TGTGCCAGCAGTGACGGCGGGGGGAAGTACAATGAGCAGTTCTTC
TRBV5-1	-	TRBJ2-6	few	CASSSTPGSGANVLTF	TGCGCCAGCAGCAGCACCCCAGGGTCTGGGGCCAACGTCCTGACTTTC
TRBV5-6	TRBD2	TRBJ2-7	-	CASSSATSGITYEQYF	TGTGCCAGCAGCTCCGCGACTAGCGGGATTACCTACGAGCAGTACTTC
TRBV14	TRBD1	TRBJ1-2	-	CASAEGALGYYGYTF	TGTGCCAGCGCGGAGGGGGCTCTAGGGTACTATGGCTACACCTTC
TRBV7-8	-	TRBJ1-1	medium-sized	CASSFRGMHTEAFF	TGTGCCAGCAGCTTTCGGGGGATGCACACTGAAGCTTTCTTT
TRBV18	-	TRBJ2-7	-	CASSPGLGRGGEQYF	TGTGCCAGCTCCCCGGGTCTGGGTCGGGGAGGCGAGCAGTACTTC
TRBV18	TRBD2	TRBJ2-7	-	CASSPAGLASYEQYF	TGTGCCAGCTCACCGGCCGGACTAGCGTCTTACGAGCAGTACTTC
TRBV7-9	-	TRBJ1-1	-	CASSQSITEAFF	TGTGCCAGCAGCCAGTCGATCACTGAAGCTTTCTTT
TRBV29-1	-	TRBJ1-1	-	CSAGSGNEAFF	TGCAGCGCAGGATCGGGGAATGAAGCTTTCTTT
TRBV3-1/TRBV3-2	TRBD1	TRBJ1-4	-	CASSHPPGQGDEKLFF	TGTGCCAGCAGCCACCCGCCTGGACAGGGGGATGAAAAACTGTTTTTT
TRBV6-5	TRBD2	TRBJ2-7	once	CASRPSGRPTHEQYF	TGTGCCAGCAGACCTAGCGGGAGACCTACCCACGAGCAGTACTTC
TRBV19	-	TRBJ1-2	-	CASSAEGAANYGYTF	TGTGCCAGTAGTGCAGAAGGAGCTGCCAACTATGGCTACACCTTC
TRBV25-1	TRBD1	TRBJ1-5	few	CASSDTRTGDRQPQHF	TGTGCCAGCAGTGACACGAGGACAGGGGATCGTCAGCCCCAGCATTTT
TRBV28	TRBD1	TRBJ1-5	-	CASNPGTGGLGNQPQHF	TGTGCCAGCAACCCGGGGACAGGGGGCTTGGGCAATCAGCCCCAGCATTTT
TRBV4-1	TRBD1	TRBJ2-3	-	CVSSQEGDRGHLATQYF	TGCGTCAGCAGCCAAGAAGGGGACAGGGGACATCTTGCTACGCAGTATTTT
TRBV9	-	TRBJ1-6	once	CASSVISDNSPLHF	TGTGCCAGCAGCGTGATCTCGGATAATTCACCCCTCCACTTT
TRBV7-2	-	TRBJ2-4	-	CASSLEGAAPKNIQYF	TGTGCCAGCAGCTTAGAAGGGGCAGCCCCAAAAAACATTCAGTACTTC
TRBV5-1	-	TRBJ2-1	-	CASSLGWGPSYNEQFF	TGCGCCAGCAGCTTGGGATGGGGGCCTTCCTACAATGAGCAGTTCTTC
TRBV11-2	-	TRBJ2-1	few	CASSLESVLAPHNEQFF	TGTGCCAGCAGCTTAGAATCGGTCCTAGCTCCCCACAATGAGCAGTTCTTC
TRBV7-8	TRBD1	TRBJ1-1	-	CASSFYAVLSLGQDLNTEAFF	TGTGCCAGCAGCTTTTATGCGGTCTTGTCTCTGGGACAGGATTTAAACACTGAAGCTTTCTTT
TRBV13	-	TRBJ1-1	-	CASSRWDTNTEAFF	TGTGCCAGCAGCCGATGGGACACGAACACTGAAGCTTTCTTT
TRBV19	-	TRBJ2-2	few	CASKGTSITGELFF	TGTGCCAGTAAGGGGACTTCGATTACCGGGGAGCTGTTTTTT
TRBV5-1	-	TRBJ2-2	-	CASSSTGTHQAGELFF	TGCGCCAGCAGCTCGACCGGGACTCACCAGGCCGGGGAGCTGTTTTTT
TRBV19	TRBD1	TRBJ1-1	-	CASSFDRVGMNTEAFF	TGTGCCAGTAGCTTCGACAGGGTGGGAATGAACACTGAAGCTTTCTTT
TRBV6-4	TRBD1	TRBJ2-1	-	CASSVEQGPRVQQFF	TGTGCCAGCAGTGTAGAACAGGGGCCGCGCGTTCAACAGTTCTTC
TRBV10-3	-	TRBJ1-3	once	CAISQGSGNTIYF	TGTGCCATCAGCCAGGGCTCCGGAAACACCATATATTTT
TRBV27	TRBD2	TRBJ2-3	few	CASRPPGRGILSTDTQYF	TGTGCCAGCCGCCCTCCAGGGAGGGGAATACTTAGCACAGATACGCAGTATTTT
TRBV7-9	-	TRBJ2-7	-	CASSRTQTRSYEQYF	TGTGCCAGCAGCCGGACCCAGACTAGATCCTACGAGCAGTACTTC
TRBV18	-	TRBJ2-3	few	CASSPVGSRTDTQYF	TGTGCCAGCTCACCTGTGGGCAGTCGCACAGATACGCAGTATTTT
TRBV5-1	-	TRBJ2-2	-	CASSSTGDGELFF	TGCGCCAGCAGCTCCACCGGAGACGGGGAGCTGTTTTTT
TRBV5-1	TRBD2	TRBJ2-1	-	CASSTREAGQSYEQFF	TGCGCCAGCAGCACCCGAGAAGCGGGGCAATCATATGAGCAGTTCTTC
TRBV6-1	-	TRBJ1-2	few	CASSEKDDGGNGYTF	TGTGCCAGCAGTGAAAAGGATGACGGGGGGAATGGCTACACCTTC
TRBV20-1	TRBD1	TRBJ1-1	-	CSASRTGGTEAFF	TGCAGTGCTAGTCGGACAGGTGGGACTGAAGCTTTCTTT
TRBV18	TRBD1	TRBJ1-1	-	CASSLGTGGTEAFF	TGTGCCAGCTCATTGGGGACAGGGGGCACTGAAGCTTTCTTT
TRBV5-4	TRBD1	TRBJ1-6	-	CASSEEDRGYSPLHF	TGTGCCAGCAGCGAGGAGGACAGGGGATATTCACCCCTCCACTTT
TRBV24-1	TRBD1	TRBJ2-3	-	CATSRTGGTDTQYF	TGTGCCACCAGCCGGACAGGGGGCACAGATACGCAGTATTTT
TRBV3-1/TRBV3-2	TRBD1	TRBJ1-1	-	CASGTGTEAFF	TGTGCCAGCGGGACAGGGACTGAAGCTTTCTTT
TRBV30	TRBD1	TRBJ2-6	-	CAWTGQGFSGANVLTF	TGTGCCTGGACGGGACAGGGCTTCTCTGGGGCCAACGTCCTGACTTTC
TRBV6-4	TRBD1	TRBJ1-2	once	CASSDGTGRFGGYTF	TGTGCCAGCAGTGATGGGACAGGGAGGTTCGGTGGCTACACCTTC
TRBV5-1	TRBD1	TRBJ1-2	-	CASSLGDRAYGYTF	TGCGCCAGCAGCTTGGGGGACAGGGCCTATGGCTACACCTTC
TRBV7-8	TRBD1	TRBJ2-6	-	CASSSTGSSGANVLTF	TGTGCCAGCAGCTCGACAGGGAGCTCTGGGGCCAACGTCCTGACTTTC
TRBV18	TRBD2	TRBJ2-5	-	CASSPPSGGALGETQYF	TGTGCCAGCTCACCTCCTAGCGGGGGGGCGCTTGGAGAGACCCAGTACTTC
TRBV5-1	TRBD2	TRBJ2-3	-	CASSWAGTRVTDTQYF	TGCGCCAGCAGCTGGGCTGGGACTAGAGTCACAGATACGCAGTATTTT
TRBV21-1	-	TRBJ1-2	few	CASSKRRTENFNYGYTF	TGTGCCAGCAGCAAAAGACGGACAGAAAACTTTAACTATGGCTACACCTTC
TRBV29-1	TRBD2	TRBJ2-3	-	CSAGAGDSTDTQYF	TGCAGCGCGGGAGCGGGGGATTCCACAGATACGCAGTATTTT
TRBV19	-	TRBJ2-7	-	CASSARLEGEQYF	TGTGCCAGTAGTGCCCGACTAGAAGGTGAGCAGTACTTC